This is a list of T cell receptor beta chains from one sample in a study of CD8 T cells in ankylosing spondylitis. TCRdb called the 5' RACE reads again in MiXCR, with one record for every CDR3 protein. Of roughly 42,000 distinct CDR3 sequences in the sample, less than 3.5% were seen once. The source material was blood, either unsorted or a sorted T cell fraction (not recorded which). The origin of the receptors is a male donor with ankylosing spondylitis or in good health (not recorded which). The CDR3 runs from the conserved cysteine through the conserved F or W. The order of the fields is V gene, D gene, clone size, J gene, CDR3 DNA, CDR3 protein. D genes are given only for firm matches. Clone size, where shown, is once, few, many, or a class for clones that have expanded.

TRBV9	NA	many	TRBJ2-3	TGTGCCAGCAGCGGCCCGGGCCTCACAGATACGCAGTATTTT	CASSGPGLTDTQYF
TRBV9	TRBD1	many	TRBJ2-5	TGTGCCAGCAGCGAGGGACAGGGTGGGGAGACCCAGTACTTC	CASSEGQGGETQYF
TRBV9	NA	many	TRBJ2-4	TGTGCCAGCAGCCTCAGCGGTGGACTGGGGGCCAAAAACATTCAGTACTTC	CASSLSGGLGAKNIQYF
TRBV9	TRBD2	NA	TRBJ2-3	TGTGCCAGCAGCTCAATCCCTTCTAGCGGGAGTACAGATACGCAGTATTTT	CASSSIPSSGSTDTQYF
TRBV9	NA	many	TRBJ1-1	TGTGCCAGCAGCACACAGAACACTGAAGCTTTCTTT	CASSTQNTEAFF
TRBV9	TRBD2	many	TRBJ2-7	TGTGCCAGCAGCCCTGCGGGGGGCCTAAAGGCCTACGAGCAGTACTTC	CASSPAGGLKAYEQYF
TRBV9	TRBD2	many	TRBJ2-1	TGTGCCAGCAGCGCCCACCTAGCGGGAGGTGATGAGCAGTTCTTC	CASSAHLAGGDEQFF
TRBV9	NA	many	TRBJ2-3	TGTGCCAGCAGCCTGGACCTGAACGGTAGAGATACGCAGTATTTT	CASSLDLNGRDTQYF
TRBV9	NA	many	TRBJ2-7	TGTGCCAGCAGCCCAGCGGGCAGCTCCTACGAGCAGTACTTC	CASSPAGSSYEQYF
TRBV9	NA	many	TRBJ2-1	TGTGCCAGCAGCGTAGGGGGGACGCTTCAAAATGAGCAGTTCTTC	CASSVGGTLQNEQFF
TRBV9	NA	many	TRBJ2-3	TGTGCCAGCAGCGTAGGGAACGGGCCTAGCACAGATACGCAGTATTTT	CASSVGNGPSTDTQYF
TRBV9	NA	many	TRBJ2-5	TGTGCCAGCAGCGTAGGACCGGAGGAAAGGGAGACCCAGTACTTC	CASSVGPEERETQYF
TRBV9	TRBD2	many	TRBJ2-7	TGTGCCAGCAGCCCGGGGACTAGCTGGTACGAGCAGTACTTC	CASSPGTSWYEQYF
TRBV9	NA	many	TRBJ2-1	TGTGCCAGCAGCGTCGCTTACCACAGGGGAGGGTACAATGAGCAGTTCTTC	CASSVAYHRGGYNEQFF
TRBV9	NA	many	TRBJ1-3	TGTGCCAGCAGCGTAGGCGTCGGAAGCTCTGGAAACACCATATATTTT	CASSVGVGSSGNTIYF
TRBV9	NA	many	TRBJ2-5	TGTGCCAGCAGCGTCGGGGTAGGAGGTTCAGAGACCCAGTACTTC	CASSVGVGGSETQYF
TRBV9	NA	many	TRBJ2-7	TGTGCCAGCAGCGTAGGTGGGGGCGGGAACTCCTACGAGCAGTACTTC	CASSVGGGGNSYEQYF
TRBV9	NA	many	TRBJ1-1	TGTGCCAGCAGCCCCCGCTCCGCCCTTGGGACTGAAGCTTTCTTT	CASSPRSALGTEAFF
TRBV9	NA	many	TRBJ2-6	TGTGCCAGCAGCGCCGCTTTAAGGTCCCCTGGGGCCAACGTCCTGACTTTC	CASSAALRSPGANVLTF
TRBV9	NA	many	TRBJ2-2	TGTGCCAGCAGACCGACAGGGAACACCGGGGAGCTGTTTTTT	CASRPTGNTGELFF
TRBV9	TRBD2	many	TRBJ2-1	TGTGCCAGCAGCGTCAGAGCGGGACTCTACAATGAGCAGTTCTTC	CASSVRAGLYNEQFF
TRBV9	NA	many	TRBJ2-1	TGTGCCAGCAGCGTGATGGGCGCAAGCTCCTACAATGAGCAGTTCTTC	CASSVMGASSYNEQFF
TRBV9	NA	many	TRBJ2-7	TGTGCCAGCAGCGTAGGACGGGGAGGCGGATCCTACGAGCAGTACTTC	CASSVGRGGGSYEQYF
TRBV9	TRBD2	many	TRBJ2-2	TGTGCCAGCAGCTCATCACGGGGACTAGTTAACACCGGGGAGCTGTTTTTT	CASSSSRGLVNTGELFF
TRBV9	NA	many	TRBJ1-4	TGTGCCAGCAGCGTAGCACAGGGTGGTGAAAAACTGTTTTTT	CASSVAQGGEKLFF